This record covers a single TCR beta chain. Its antigen is still unknown. This CDR3 has 14 residues. Trimming took off 7 bases at V and 0 bases at J, with 13 bases between the two ends. The V gene's germline CDR1 is WNHNN and CDR2 SYGVQD (reference sequence). As for time point: week 35, safety follow-up. Every vaccination contained 300 ug of the mutant IDH1 20-mer peptide and was paired with topical imiquimod. Donors harbored newly found WHO grade 3 or 4 IDH1-mutant, ATRX-lost astrocytomas. This sample is part of a study of a mutant IDH1 vaccine in newly diagnosed glioma. In the study overall: Vaccines began 4-6 weeks after radiotherapy alone, or with temozolomide cycles. Earlier therapy was either radiotherapy, temozolomide, or both, and most got both.

Using immunoSEQ multiplex PCR, the repertoire was profiled, and TCRdb retains in-frame clones only, with some absent. The sample yields 45,000 or so clones, roughly 79% seen once. Overall study findings and caveats: Apparently, pseudoprogression bore no relation to changes among the top peripheral T cell clonotypes.

The specimen comprised PBMCs, sampled from a glioma patient whose treatment included an IDH1 peptide vaccine. This rearrangement joins TRBV10-1 to TRBJ2-7; TRBD1 or TRBD2 may be the D gene (6 bases each). The sequence derives from a woman between 40 and 55 years old with glioma. Some clones in this sample may be carry-over from other donors' samples. DNA of the CDR3: TGCGCCAGCATGGAGGGGGGCCCCTCCTACGAGCAGTACTTC. Translating gives CASMEGGPSYEQYF.